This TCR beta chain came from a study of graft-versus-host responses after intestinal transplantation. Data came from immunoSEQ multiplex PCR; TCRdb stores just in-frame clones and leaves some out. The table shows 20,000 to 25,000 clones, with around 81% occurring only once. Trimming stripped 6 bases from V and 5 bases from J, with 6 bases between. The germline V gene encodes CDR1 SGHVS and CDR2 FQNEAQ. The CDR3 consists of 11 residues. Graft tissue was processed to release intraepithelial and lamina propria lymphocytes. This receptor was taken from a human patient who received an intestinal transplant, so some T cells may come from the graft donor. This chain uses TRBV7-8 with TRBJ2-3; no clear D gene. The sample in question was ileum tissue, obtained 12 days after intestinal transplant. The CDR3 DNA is TGTGCCAGCAGAGGCGGAGATACGCAGTATTTT. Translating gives CASRGGDTQYF. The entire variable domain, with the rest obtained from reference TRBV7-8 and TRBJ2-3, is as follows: GAGVSQSPRYKVAKRGQDVALRCDPISGHVSLFWYQQALGQGPEFLTYFQNEAQLDKSGLPSDRFFAERPEGSVSTLKIQRTQQEDSAVYLCASRGGDTQYFGPGTRLTVL.